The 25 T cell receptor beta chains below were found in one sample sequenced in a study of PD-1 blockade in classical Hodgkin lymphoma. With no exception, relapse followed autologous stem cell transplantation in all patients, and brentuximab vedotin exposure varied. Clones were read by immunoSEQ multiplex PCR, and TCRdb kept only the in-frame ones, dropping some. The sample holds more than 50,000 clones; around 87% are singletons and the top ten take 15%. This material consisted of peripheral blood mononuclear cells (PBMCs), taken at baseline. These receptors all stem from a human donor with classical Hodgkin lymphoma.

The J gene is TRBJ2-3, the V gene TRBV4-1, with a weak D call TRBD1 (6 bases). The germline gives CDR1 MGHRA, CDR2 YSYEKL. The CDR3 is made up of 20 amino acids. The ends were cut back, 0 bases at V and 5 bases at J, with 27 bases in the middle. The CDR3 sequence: CASSQEGAESLHNSRDTQYF. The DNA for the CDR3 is TGCGCCAGCAGCCAAGAGGGGGCGGAGAGTCTCCATAATAGCCGAGATACGCAGTATTTT.

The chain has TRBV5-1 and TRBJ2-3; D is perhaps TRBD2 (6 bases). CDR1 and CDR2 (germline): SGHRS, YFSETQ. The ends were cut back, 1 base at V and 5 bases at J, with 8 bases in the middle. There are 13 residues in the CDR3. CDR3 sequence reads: CASSLLGGDTQYF. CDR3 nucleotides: TGCGCCAGCAGCTTGCTGGGGGGAGATACGCAGTATTTT.

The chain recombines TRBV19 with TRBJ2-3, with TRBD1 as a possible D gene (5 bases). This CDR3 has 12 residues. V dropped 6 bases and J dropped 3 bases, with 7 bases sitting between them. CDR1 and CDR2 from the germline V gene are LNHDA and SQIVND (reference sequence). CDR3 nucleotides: TGTGCCAGTAGGGACACAACAGATACGCAGTATTTT. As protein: CASRDTTDTQYF.

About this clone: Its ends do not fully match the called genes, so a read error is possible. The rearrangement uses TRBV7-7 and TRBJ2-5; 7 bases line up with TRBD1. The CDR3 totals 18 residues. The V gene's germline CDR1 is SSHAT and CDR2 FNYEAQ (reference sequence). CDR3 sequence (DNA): TGTGCTAGCAGCTTAAGCCTCGTCCTAGAGGGGGCCCAAGAGACCCAGTACTTC. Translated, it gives CASSLSLVLEGAQETQYF.

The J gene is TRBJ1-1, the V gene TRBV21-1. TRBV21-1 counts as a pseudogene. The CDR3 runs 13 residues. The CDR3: CASEPGRNTEAFF. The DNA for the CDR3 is TGTGCCAGCGAACCGGGACGGAACACTGAAGCTTTCTTT.

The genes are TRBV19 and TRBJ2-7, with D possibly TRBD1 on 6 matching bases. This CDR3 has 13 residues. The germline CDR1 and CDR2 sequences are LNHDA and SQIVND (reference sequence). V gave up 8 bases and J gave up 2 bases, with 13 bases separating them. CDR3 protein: CASSNRDTYEQYF. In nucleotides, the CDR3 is TGTGCCAGTTCAAACAGGGATACCTACGAGCAGTACTTC. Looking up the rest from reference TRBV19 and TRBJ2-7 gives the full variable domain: DGGITQSPKYLFRKEGQNVTLSCEQNLNHDAMYWYRQDPGQGLRLIYYSQIVNDFQKGDIAEGYSVSREKKESFPLTVTSAQKNPTAFYLCASSNRDTYEQYFGPGTRLTVT.

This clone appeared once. CDR3 loop: CASSLTTYRDTEAFF. CDR3 DNA sequence: TGTGCCAGCAGTTTAACTACCTACAGGGACACTGAAGCTTTCTTT. J is TRBJ1-1 and V is TRBV28, with D maybe TRBD1 (6 bases). Germline CDR1 MDHEN, CDR2 SYDVKM. The CDR3 is 15 amino acids. The V end lost 2 bases, the J end lost 3 bases, and 13 bases lay between the germline ends.

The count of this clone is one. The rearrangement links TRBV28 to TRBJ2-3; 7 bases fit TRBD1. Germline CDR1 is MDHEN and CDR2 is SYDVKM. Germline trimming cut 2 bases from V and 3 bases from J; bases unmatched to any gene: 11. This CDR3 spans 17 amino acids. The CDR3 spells CASSLEKGALGTDTQYF. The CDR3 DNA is TGTGCCAGCAGTTTAGAAAAGGGGGCCCTTGGGACAGATACGCAGTATTTT.

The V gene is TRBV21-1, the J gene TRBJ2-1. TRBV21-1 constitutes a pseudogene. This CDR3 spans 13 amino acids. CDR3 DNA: TGTGCCATCCCCTTCGCTCACTACAATGAGCAGTTCTTC. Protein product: CAIPFAHYNEQFF.

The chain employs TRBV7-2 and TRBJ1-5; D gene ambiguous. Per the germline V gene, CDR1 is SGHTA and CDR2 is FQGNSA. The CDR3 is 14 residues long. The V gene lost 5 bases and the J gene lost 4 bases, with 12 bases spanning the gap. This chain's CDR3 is CASSPGLSNQPQHF. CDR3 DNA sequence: TGTGCCAGCAGCCCGGGTCTGTCTAATCAGCCCCAGCATTTT.

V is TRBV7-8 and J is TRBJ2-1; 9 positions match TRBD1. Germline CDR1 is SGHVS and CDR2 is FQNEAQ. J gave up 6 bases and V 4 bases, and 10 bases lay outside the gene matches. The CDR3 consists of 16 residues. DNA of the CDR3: TGTGCCAGCAGCTGGCTGGACAGGGGAGGCCCCAATGAGCAGTTCTTC. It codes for CASSWLDRGGPNEQFF.

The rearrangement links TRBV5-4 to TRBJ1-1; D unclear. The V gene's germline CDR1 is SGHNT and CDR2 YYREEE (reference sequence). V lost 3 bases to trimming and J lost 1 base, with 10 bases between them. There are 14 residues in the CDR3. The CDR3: CASSWEAGNTEAFF. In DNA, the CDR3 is TGTGCCAGCAGCTGGGAGGCAGGGAACACTGAAGCTTTCTTT.

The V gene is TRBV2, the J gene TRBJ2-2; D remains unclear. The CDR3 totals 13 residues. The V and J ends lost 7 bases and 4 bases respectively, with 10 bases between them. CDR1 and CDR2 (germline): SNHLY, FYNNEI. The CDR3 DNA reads TGTGCCAGCATGGGCTTACTCACCGGGGAGCTGTTTTTT. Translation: CASMGLLTGELFF. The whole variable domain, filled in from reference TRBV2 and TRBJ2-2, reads EPEVTQTPSHQVTQMGQEVILRCVPISNHLYFYWYRQILGQKVEFLVSFYNNEISEKSEIFDDQFSVERPDGSNFTLKIRSTKLEDSAMYFCASMGLLTGELFFGEGSRLTVL.

The CDR3 DNA is TGCGCCAGCAGCTTGTCGTCGGGGTGGGGCGGGGAGCTGTTTTTT. Amino acids: CASSLSSGWGGELFF. The chain joins TRBV5-1 to TRBJ2-2; D perhaps matches TRBD2 (5 bases). V lost 1 base and J 7 bases, leaving 14 bases between the germline ends. This CDR3 contains 15 residues. Looked up from germline, CDR1 is SGHRS and CDR2 is YFSETQ.

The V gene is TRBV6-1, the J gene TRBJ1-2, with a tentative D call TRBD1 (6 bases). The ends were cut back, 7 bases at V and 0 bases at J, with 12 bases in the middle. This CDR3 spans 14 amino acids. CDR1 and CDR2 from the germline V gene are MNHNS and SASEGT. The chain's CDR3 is CASMVGAANYGYTF. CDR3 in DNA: TGTGCCAGCATGGTGGGGGCGGCTAACTATGGCTACACCTTC.

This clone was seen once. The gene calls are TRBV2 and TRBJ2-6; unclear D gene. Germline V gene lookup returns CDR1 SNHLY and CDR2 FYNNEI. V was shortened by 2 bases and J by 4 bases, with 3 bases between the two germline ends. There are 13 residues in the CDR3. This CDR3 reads CASSEPGANVLTF. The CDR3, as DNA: TGTGCCAGCAGTGAACCCGGGGCCAACGTCCTGACTTTC.

The CDR3 protein is CASSPGQGARAFF. In nucleotides, the CDR3 is TGCGCCAGCAGCCCCGGACAGGGGGCTAGGGCTTTCTTT. V is TRBV5-1 and J is TRBJ1-1; 11 nucleotides match TRBD1. J was trimmed by 11 bases and V by 4 bases; bases with no gene match: 7. The CDR3 spans 13 residues. CDR1 and CDR2 from the germline V gene are SGHRS and YFSETQ.

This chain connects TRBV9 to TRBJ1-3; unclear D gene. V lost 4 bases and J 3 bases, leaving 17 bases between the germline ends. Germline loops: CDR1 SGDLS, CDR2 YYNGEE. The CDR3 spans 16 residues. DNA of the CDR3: TGTGCCAGCAGCAGCGTAGGGTCACGACATGGAAACACCATATATTTT. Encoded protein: CASSSVGSRHGNTIYF.

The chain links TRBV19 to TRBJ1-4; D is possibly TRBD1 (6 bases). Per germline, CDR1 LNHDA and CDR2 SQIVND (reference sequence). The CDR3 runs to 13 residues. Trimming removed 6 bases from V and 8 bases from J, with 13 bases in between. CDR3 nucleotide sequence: TGTGCCAGTAGGCCCACCGACAGGGAAAAACTGTTTTTT. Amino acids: CASRPTDREKLFF.

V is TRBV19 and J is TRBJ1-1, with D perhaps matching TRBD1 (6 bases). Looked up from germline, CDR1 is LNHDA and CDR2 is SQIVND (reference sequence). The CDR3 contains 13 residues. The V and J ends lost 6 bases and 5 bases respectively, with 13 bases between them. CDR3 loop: CASRTTGITEAFF. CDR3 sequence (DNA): TGTGCCAGTAGAACAACAGGGATTACTGAAGCTTTCTTT.

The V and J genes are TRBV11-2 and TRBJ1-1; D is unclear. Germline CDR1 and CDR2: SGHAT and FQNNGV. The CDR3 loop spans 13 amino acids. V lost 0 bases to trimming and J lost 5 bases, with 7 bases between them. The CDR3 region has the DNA TGTGCCAGCAGCTTAGAGACATCAACTGAAGCTTTCTTT. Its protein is CASSLETSTEAFF.

The CDR3 DNA reads TGTGCCAGTGGGACAGGGGGACGAAACTATGGCTACACCTTC. This sequence encodes CASGTGGRNYGYTF. The chain uses TRBV6-1 and TRBJ1-2, with 11 bases that match TRBD1. This CDR3 has 14 amino acids. The junction had 5 bases not matched to a gene; V was cut back by 9 bases and J by 2 bases. Germline V gene sequence: CDR1 MNHNS, CDR2 SASEGT.

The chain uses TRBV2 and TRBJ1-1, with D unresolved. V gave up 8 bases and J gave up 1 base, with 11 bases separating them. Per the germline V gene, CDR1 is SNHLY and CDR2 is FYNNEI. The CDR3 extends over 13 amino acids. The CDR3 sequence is CASGFRQNTEAFF. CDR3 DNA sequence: TGTGCCAGCGGTTTCAGACAGAACACTGAAGCTTTCTTT.

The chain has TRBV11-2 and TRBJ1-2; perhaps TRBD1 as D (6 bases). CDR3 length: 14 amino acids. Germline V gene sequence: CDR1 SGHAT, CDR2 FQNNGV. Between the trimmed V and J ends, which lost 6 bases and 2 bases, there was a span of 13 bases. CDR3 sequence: CASSYSGGNYGYTF. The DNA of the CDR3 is TGTGCCAGCAGTTATAGTGGGGGCAACTATGGCTACACCTTC.

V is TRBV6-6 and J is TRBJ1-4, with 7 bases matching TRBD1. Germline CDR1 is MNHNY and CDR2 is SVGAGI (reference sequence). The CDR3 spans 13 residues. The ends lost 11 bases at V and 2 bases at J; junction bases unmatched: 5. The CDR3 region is CASTGQTNEKLFF. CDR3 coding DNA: TGTGCCTCCACGGGACAGACTAATGAAAAACTGTTTTTT.